The next 28 T cell receptor beta chains were all read from a single sample in a study of blood T cell repertoires in COVID-19. TCRdb's copy holds only in-frame clones and misses some; the assay was immunoSEQ multiplex PCR. The sample has 100,000 to 150,000 clones, about 87% seen once. The sample consisted of peripheral blood. All receptors derive from a woman in her sixties with acute or convalescent COVID-19.

The V gene is TRBV3-1 (or the pseudogene TRBV3-2), the J gene TRBJ1-2, with 12 bases matching TRBD1. The junction had 7 bases not matched to a gene; V was cut back by 1 base and J by 7 bases. CDR3 length: 16 residues. Looked up from germline, CDR1 is LGHDT and CDR2 is YNNKEL (reference sequence). CDR3 coding DNA: TGTGCCAGCAGCCAAGTCGGGACAGGGGGCGTTGGTGGCTACACCTTC. This sequence encodes CASSQVGTGGVGGYTF.

This chain uses TRBV5-8 with TRBJ2-6; D may be TRBD2 (6 bases). From germline, CDR1 is SGHTS and CDR2 YDEGEE. This CDR3 is built from 14 residues. V was pared by 4 bases and J by 6 bases, with 11 bases between. CDR3 in amino acids: CASSRGLVANVLTF. The CDR3 DNA reads TGTGCCAGCAGCCGGGGACTTGTGGCCAACGTCCTGACTTTC.

The CDR3, as DNA: TGTGCCAGCAAAAAGGCGGGAGGGTCGAATGAGCAGTTCTTC. Amino acids: CASKKAGGSNEQFF. The rearrangement links TRBV11-2 to TRBJ2-1; 9 bases are a match to TRBD2. Germline V lookup: CDR1 SGHAT, CDR2 FQNNGV. CDR3 length equals 14 residues. The J segment lost 7 bases and the V segment lost 7 bases, leaving 8 bases of the junction unmatched.

CDR3 coding DNA: TGTGCCAGCGTTATCGAGCGTGGGGCCGGAGATACGCAGTATTTT. Translation gives CASVIERGAGDTQYF. The rearrangement links TRBV2 to TRBJ2-3, with a possible D match to TRBD1 (5 bases). V was pared by 8 bases and J by 5 bases, with 20 bases between. CDR3 size: 15 residues. CDR1 and CDR2 (germline): SNHLY, FYNNEI.

This chain connects TRBV12-3 or TRBV12-4 to TRBJ1-2, with D perhaps TRBD1 (6 bases). The CDR3 covers 11 residues. With 7 bases removed from V and 8 bases from J, the gap between germline ends came to 11 bases. CDR3 in DNA: TGTGCCAGCACTCTTACAGGGGGCTACACCTTC. Translation: CASTLTGGYTF.

V gene TRBV5-1 combines with J gene TRBJ2-1, with 8 bases lining up with TRBD2. Looked up from germline, CDR1 is SGHRS and CDR2 is YFSETQ. This CDR3 spans 15 amino acids. J gave up 9 bases and V 4 bases, and 12 bases lay outside the gene matches. In DNA, the CDR3 is TGCGCCAGCAGCACGACTAGCGCTTCCCCCCCTGAGCAGTTCTTC. It translates to CASSTTSASPPEQFF.

The genes are TRBV6-5 and TRBJ2-1; D gene uncertain. V lost 2 bases and J 9 bases, leaving 8 bases between the germline ends. Germline V gene sequence: CDR1 MNHEY, CDR2 SVGAGI. The length of the CDR3 is 12 residues. CDR3 protein: CASSYRAGEQFF. In DNA form, the CDR3 reads TGTGCCAGCAGTTACAGAGCCGGTGAGCAGTTCTTC.

The chain couples TRBV4-2 to TRBJ2-3, with 8 bases lining up with TRBD2. The CDR3 length is 15 residues. With V trimmed by 1 base and J by 4 bases, 4 bases remained unmatched. Germline assignment: CDR1 LGHNA and CDR2 YNFKEQ. CDR3 DNA sequence: TGTGCCAGCAGCCAAGCGGGAGGGCTAGCAGATACGCAGTATTTT. Amino acids: CASSQAGGLADTQYF.

The chain recombines TRBV6-1 with TRBJ1-6; D not resolved. The CDR3 totals 14 residues. V was trimmed by 2 bases and J by 2 bases, leaving 4 bases between them. From germline, CDR1 is MNHNS and CDR2 SASEGT. This chain's CDR3 is CASSEITYNSPLHF. The DNA of the CDR3 is TGTGCCAGCAGTGAAATCACCTATAATTCACCCCTCCACTTT.

The chain carries TRBV19 and TRBJ1-1; 9 bases fit TRBD1. CDR1 is LNHDA, CDR2 SQIVND, per germline (reference sequence). The CDR3 sequence is 15 residues long. V lost 5 bases and J lost 0; bases outside the gene matches: 4. CDR3 sequence (DNA): TGTGCCAGTAGTGGGGGACAGGGTTTGAACACTGAAGCTTTCTTT. It specifies CASSGGQGLNTEAFF.

V and J are TRBV29-1 and TRBJ2-7, with 8 nucleotides matching TRBD2. The V gene's germline CDR1 is SQVTM and CDR2 ANQGSEA. The CDR3 runs 14 residues. The V gene end was trimmed by 4 bases and the J gene end by 3 bases; junction bases not matched to a gene: 8. The CDR3 nucleotides read TGCAGCGTTGGGGGCGCGGGAGGACGCTACGAGCAGTACTTC. Encoded protein: CSVGGAGGRYEQYF.

V is TRBV19 and J is TRBJ1-5; no reliable D call. V lost 1 base to trimming and J lost 0 bases, with 10 bases between them. Germline lookup yields CDR1 LNHDA and CDR2 SQIVND (reference sequence). CDR3 length equals 16 residues. The CDR3 DNA reads TGTGCCAGTAGTATAGTACAGTTTTATAGCAATCAGCCCCAGCATTTT. Its protein is CASSIVQFYSNQPQHF.

Here the CDR3 reads CASSQPGGTNEKLFF. DNA of the CDR3: TGTGCCAGCAGCCAACCAGGGGGCACTAATGAAAAACTGTTTTTT. The rearrangement joins TRBV6-5 to TRBJ1-4; 8 positions agree with TRBD1. With V trimmed by 6 bases and J by 2 bases, 5 bases remained unmatched. Per the germline V gene, CDR1 is MNHEY and CDR2 is SVGAGI. The CDR3 consists of 15 residues.

This clone was detected only once. One junction end does not reproduce the germline sequence, and a read error may be involved. V usage is TRBV3-1 (or the pseudogene TRBV3-2) and J usage is TRBJ1-2, with TRBD1 as a possible D gene (6 bases). CDR1 is LGHDT and CDR2 is YNNKEL in the germline V gene (reference sequence). The CDR3 spans 17 residues. The CDR3 coding sequence is TGTGCCAGCAACCAAGGGGCACCGGGACAAGCTAACTATGGCTACACCTTC. It is translated as CASNQGAPGQANYGYTF.

J is TRBJ1-3 and V is TRBV5-4, with D perhaps matching TRBD1 (6 bases). The CDR3 spans 15 residues. Germline CDR1 reads SGHNT; CDR2 reads YYREEE (reference sequence). Deletions cut 2 bases from V and 4 bases from J, with 13 bases between. The CDR3 DNA follows: TGTGCCAGCAGCTTATGGGGGGGCTCCGGAAACACCATATATTTT. As protein: CASSLWGGSGNTIYF. Variable domain in full (rest from reference TRBV5-4 and TRBJ1-3): ETGVTQSPTHLIKTRGQQVTLRCSSQSGHNTVSWYQQALGQGPQFIFQYYREEENGRGNFPPRFSGLQFPNYSSELNVNALELDDSALYLCASSLWGGSGNTIYFGEGSWLTVV.

The rearrangement uses TRBV12-3 or TRBV12-4 and TRBJ1-6; D call uncertain. Trimming took 7 bases from V and 7 from J, leaving 11 bases between them. The CDR3 length is 13 residues. DNA for the CDR3: TGTGCCAGCAAAGAACAGACGAATTCACCCCTCCACTTT. Its translation: CASKEQTNSPLHF.

The chain is built from TRBV11-1 and TRBJ1-4; TRBD1 might be the D (6 bases). Trimming left V 7 bases short and J 3 bases short, with 9 bases between. Germline V gene data show CDR1 as SGHAT and CDR2 as FQDESV (reference sequence). The CDR3 has 13 amino acids. As DNA, the CDR3 is TGTGCCAGCACCGACAGGCCTAATGAAAAACTGTTTTTT. Its translation is CASTDRPNEKLFF.

This chain links TRBV30 with TRBJ2-2, with 9 nucleotides matching TRBD1. CDR1 and CDR2 (germline): GTSNPN, SVGIG (reference sequence). The CDR3 contains 15 residues. V dropped 4 bases and J dropped 5; count of bases not matched to a gene: 8. CDR3 loop: CAWKYRGRSTGELFF. CDR3 nucleotides: TGTGCCTGGAAATACAGGGGGCGGTCGACCGGGGAGCTGTTTTTT.

J is TRBJ2-1 and V is TRBV6-5; TRBD2 matches at 7 bases. The CDR3 is 14 amino acids. The V and J ends lost 2 bases and 2 bases, in that order; junction bases with no gene match: 0. The germline gives CDR1 MNHEY, CDR2 SVGAGI. The CDR3 DNA is TGTGCCAGCAGTTACGCGGGAGCCTACAATGAGCAGTTCTTC. This sequence encodes CASSYAGAYNEQFF.

This clone was seen once. As DNA, the CDR3 is TGCGCCAGCAGCCCGACACAGGGAATAGGGGTCGGCACTGAAGCTTTCTTT. This gives the protein CASSPTQGIGVGTEAFF. The rearrangement uses TRBV4-1 and TRBJ1-1; possible D gene TRBD1, 6 bases. Germline V gene data show CDR1 as MGHRA and CDR2 as YSYEKL. CDR3 size: 17 residues. V was clipped by 4 bases and J by 4 bases, with 22 bases between them.

The rearrangement links TRBV28 to TRBJ2-1; the match to TRBD2 covers 10 bases. The CDR3 extends over 15 amino acids. Germline CDR1 reads MDHEN; CDR2 reads SYDVKM. Trimming cost V 6 bases and J 5 bases; bases outside gene matches: 7. CDR3 bases: TGTGCCAGCAGGTATGCGGGACTAGCGCACAATGAGCAGTTCTTC. Protein sequence: CASRYAGLAHNEQFF.

The table lists this clone with a few counts. The chain links TRBV5-4 to TRBJ1-1; D unresolved. Trimming took off 2 bases at V and 5 bases at J, with 16 bases between the two ends. This CDR3 region has 15 residues. Germline CDR1 reads SGHNT; CDR2 reads YYREEE (reference sequence). This chain's CDR3 is CASSFIGGKNTEAFF. The CDR3 DNA reads as TGTGCCAGCAGCTTTATCGGCGGGAAGAATACTGAAGCTTTCTTT.

V usage is TRBV3-1 (or the pseudogene TRBV3-2) and J usage is TRBJ1-4; unclear D gene. The germline V and J ends were trimmed by 0 bases and 8 bases, with 10 bases remaining between them. The CDR3 sequence is 14 residues long. Per the germline V gene, CDR1 is LGHDT and CDR2 is YNNKEL (reference sequence). DNA of the CDR3: TGTGCCAGCAGCCAAGATTCGGGGATCGAAAAACTGTTTTTT. It is translated as CASSQDSGIEKLFF.

This chain joins TRBV11-2 and TRBJ1-4, with D possibly matching TRBD1 (5 bases). Germline assignment: CDR1 SGHAT and CDR2 FQNNGV. V lost 5 bases and J lost 0, with 13 bases in between. The CDR3 extends over 16 amino acids. The CDR3 DNA reads as TGTGCCAGCAGCCTAGGGGCGGGGACAACTAATGAAAAACTGTTTTTT. It encodes CASSLGAGTTNEKLFF.

V is TRBV12-3 or TRBV12-4 and J is TRBJ1-4; no firm D call. Trimming pared 5 bases from V and 4 bases from J, leaving 8 bases between. The CDR3 extends over 13 amino acids. Written as DNA, the CDR3 is TGTGCCAGCAGTCTTGTGAGTAATGAAAAACTGTTTTTT. The encoded protein is CASSLVSNEKLFF.

The chain recombines TRBV11-2 with TRBJ1-4; D is undetermined. Trimming took 1 base from V and 0 from J, leaving 9 bases between them. The CDR3 spans 16 residues. Germline V gives CDR1 SGHAT, CDR2 FQNNGV. The CDR3 here is CASSLVGSATNEKLFF. The CDR3 DNA reads TGTGCCAGCAGCTTAGTTGGGAGTGCAACTAATGAAAAACTGTTTTTT.

The chain employs TRBV7-2 and TRBJ2-1; no firm D call. Germline V gene lookup returns CDR1 SGHTA and CDR2 FQGNSA. The CDR3 is made up of 14 amino acids. The V end was cut by 6 bases, the J end by 12 bases, with 21 bases between. DNA for the CDR3: TGTGCCAGCAGTCCCGACTTGGGTCGGGTTTTGCAGTTCTTC. Its translation is CASSPDLGRVLQFF.

The chain uses TRBV19 and TRBJ1-6; the match to TRBD1 covers 7 bases. Per the germline V gene, CDR1 is LNHDA and CDR2 is SQIVND (reference sequence). The CDR3 contains 15 residues. The V gene end was trimmed by 4 bases and the J gene end by 9 bases; junction bases not matched to a gene: 9. The CDR3 coding sequence is TGTGCCAGTAGTAAACTACAGGGGAGTGGTTCACCCCTCCACTTT. Its protein product is CASSKLQGSGSPLHF.